The clone carrying this TCR beta chain appeared once. Its antigen is still unknown. The sample belongs to a study of blood T cells in healthy people across ages. For the study at large: Template-switching capture recovered about one barcoded beta molecule per two T cells. Study results and limitations: For the donors, CMV status was unknown and possibly confounded expanded clonotype changes.

Per germline, CDR1 MNHNY and CDR2 SVGAGI (reference sequence). V lost 7 bases, J lost 2 bases, and 15 bases lay in between. This CDR3 is built from 14 residues. Primed by a sample-barcoded 5' primer and a J-beta primer mix, a second PCR proceeded for about 6 to 11 cycles. One entry per CDR3 protein results from TCRdb running MiXCR on the 5' RACE reads. The sample includes some 940,000 distinct CDR3 sequences, roughly 29% seen only once; the top ten take roughly a tenth. These data also featured in a second study, about T cells of mothers and their children.

This receptor was identified in a woman in her thirties or forties in good health. Sample: blood. This rearrangement joins TRBV6-6 to TRBJ2-7; perhaps TRBD2 as D (6 bases). CDR3 in DNA: TGTGCCAGCATGGGCGGGGCCTCCACCTACGAGCAGTACTTC. Its translation: CASMGGASTYEQYF.